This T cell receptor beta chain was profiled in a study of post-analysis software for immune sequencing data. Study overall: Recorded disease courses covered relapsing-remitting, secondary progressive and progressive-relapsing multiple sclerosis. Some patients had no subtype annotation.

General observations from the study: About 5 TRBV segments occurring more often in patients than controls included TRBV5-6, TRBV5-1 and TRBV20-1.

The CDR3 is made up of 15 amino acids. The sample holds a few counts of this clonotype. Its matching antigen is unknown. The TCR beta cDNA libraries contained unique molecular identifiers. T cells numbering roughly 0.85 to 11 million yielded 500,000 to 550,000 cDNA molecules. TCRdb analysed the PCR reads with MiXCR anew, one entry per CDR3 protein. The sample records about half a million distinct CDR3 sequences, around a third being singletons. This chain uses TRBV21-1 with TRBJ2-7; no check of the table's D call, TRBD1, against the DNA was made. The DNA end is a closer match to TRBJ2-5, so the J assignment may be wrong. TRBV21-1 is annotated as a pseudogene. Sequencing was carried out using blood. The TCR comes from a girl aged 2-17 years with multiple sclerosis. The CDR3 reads CASSEDRGDGETQYF. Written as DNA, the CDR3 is TGTGCCAGCAGCGAGGACAGGGGAGACGGGGAGACCCAGTACTTC.